Below are 3 T cell receptor beta chains sequenced from a single sample in a study of blood T cell repertoires in COVID-19 (dated by TCRdb to 2018 to 2020). Library preparation employed the immunoSEQ multiplex PCR assay. Entries here come from immuneACCESS through TCRdb and include only in-frame sequences with V and J called. Some clones fail to appear in such tables; in the studies checked, an unresolved V gene covers under half of the shortfall, and the cause of the remainder is unknown. The sample profile shows about 220,000 clones; 84% of them were found once. The ten largest clonotypes hold around 2.7% of the sample. The sequenced sample was peripheral blood. The receptors come from a woman aged 30 to 39 who had recovered from COVID-19.

The chain combines TRBV2 with TRBJ2-1; 11 bases align to TRBD2. The CDR3 is 14 residues long. Germline lookup yields CDR1 SNHLY and CDR2 FYNNEI. Losses at the gene ends were 9 bases for V and 5 bases for J; bases not matched to a gene: 6. CDR3 protein: CARSLAGADNEQFF. In DNA form, the CDR3 reads TGTGCCAGGTCACTAGCGGGAGCAGACAATGAGCAGTTCTTC.

The chain couples TRBV2 to TRBJ2-1; D may be TRBD1 (6 bases). The V end was cut by 6 bases, the J end by 4 bases, with 13 bases between. The CDR3 runs to 14 residues. Germline values: CDR1 SNHLY, CDR2 FYNNEI. The CDR3 loop is CASRVRGVYNEQFF. CDR3 in DNA: TGTGCCAGCAGGGTCAGGGGAGTTTACAATGAGCAGTTCTTC.

To note about this clone: The sample carries other DNA sequences with the same CDR3. V and J are TRBV10-3 and TRBJ2-7; 7 nucleotides agree with TRBD2. Germline CDR1 ENHRY, CDR2 SYGVKD. The CDR3 is 15 amino acids. J gave up 1 base and V 3 bases, and 6 bases lay outside the gene matches. CDR3 DNA sequence: TGTGCCATCAGTGATAGGAGGGAGGGGTCCTACGAGCAGTACTTC. Translating it yields CAISDRREGSYEQYF.